This record concerns one TCR beta chain sequence. What it recognizes is unknown. The source of the sample is a study of post-analysis software for immune sequencing data. The study's findings and limits: TRBV5-6, TRBV5-1 and TRBV20-1 belonged to a set of five TRBV segments that were more frequent in patients than controls.

Built from TCR beta cDNA, the libraries had unique molecular identifiers in them. TCRdb re-derived calls from the PCR reads in MiXCR, one entry per CDR3 protein. The sample carries some 690,000 distinct CDR3 sequences, over 45% recorded once. The germline V and J ends were trimmed by 5 bases and 0 bases, with 25 bases remaining between them. Germline V CDR1 and CDR2: SGHRS, YFSETQ. The CDR3 contains 19 residues. V usage is TRBV5-1 and J usage is TRBJ2-3; TRBD1 or TRBD2 may be the D gene (6 bases each). This TCR was recovered from a girl under 10 years old with multiple sclerosis. Sequencing used blood. CDR3 residues: CASRGGTGQPFFSTDTQYF. The CDR3 nucleotides read TGCGCCAGCAGGGGGGGAACCGGACAGCCATTTTTTAGCACAGATACGCAGTATTTT.